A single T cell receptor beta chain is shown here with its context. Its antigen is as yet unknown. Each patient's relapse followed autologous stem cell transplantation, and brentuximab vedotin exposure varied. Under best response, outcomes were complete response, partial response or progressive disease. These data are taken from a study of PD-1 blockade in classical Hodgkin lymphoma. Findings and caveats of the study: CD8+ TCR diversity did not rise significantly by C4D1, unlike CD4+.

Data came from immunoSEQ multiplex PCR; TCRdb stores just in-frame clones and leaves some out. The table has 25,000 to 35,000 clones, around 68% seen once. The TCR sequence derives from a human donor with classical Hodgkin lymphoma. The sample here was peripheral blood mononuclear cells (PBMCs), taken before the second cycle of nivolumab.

The CDR3 coding sequence is TGTGCCAGCAGCTTAGCCATAACAGGGAACACTGAAGCTTTCTTT. Residues: CASSLAITGNTEAFF. The chain employs TRBV7-8 and TRBJ1-1; TRBD1 might be the D (5 bases). CDR3 size: 15 residues. Germline CDR1 reads SGHVS; CDR2 reads FQNEAQ. Trimming shortened V by 0 bases and J by 1 base, and 9 bases separated the two germline ends.